This T cell receptor (beta chain) derives from a study of immune evolution from preneoplasia to lung adenocarcinoma. Study as a whole: HLA loss of heterozygosity: 6% to 7.5% AIS, under 19% MIA, more than 25% ADC, none AAH.

Two lung cancer pathologists independently confirmed each histologic diagnosis. The germline gives CDR1 SGHAT, CDR2 FQDESV (reference sequence). There are 15 residues in the CDR3. V was clipped by 1 base and J by 4 bases, with 13 bases between them. General study findings and limits: Top clone share appeared to fall from AAH through AIS, MIA, adenocarcinoma. Highest clonality occurred in KRAS-mutant, not EGFR-mutant or double wild-type, nodules.

This clone is a singleton in its sample. The antigen is not known. Clones were read by immunoSEQ multiplex PCR, and TCRdb kept only the in-frame ones, dropping some. This sample has over 6,000 clones; roughly four fifths occur once, and the top ten carry about 8%. Sequenced material: FFPE minimally invasive lung adenocarcinoma tissue. The TCR comes from a person aged 60-80 years with lung adenocarcinoma. The rearrangement links TRBV11-1 to TRBJ2-5, with D unclear. The CDR3 nucleotides read TGTGCCAGCAGCTTAGTCCGATCCTTCCCAGAGACCCAGTACTTC. This sequence encodes CASSLVRSFPETQYF.